This TCR beta chain emerged from a study of blood T cell repertoires in COVID-19. Overall study: The United States, Italy and Spain were the sources of the acute and convalescent COVID-19 samples. In each case, the material was cDNA or gDNA derived from T cells, B-cell-depleted T cells, or PBMCs.

The authors' processing: The assay estimated nucleated cells by amplifying reference gene primers. The table came from immunoSEQ multiplex PCR; TCRdb's copy has only in-frame clones and leaves some out. V and J calls and clone size are as listed in that table; D and trimming were resolved from the DNA. The sample lists about 190,000 clones, approximately 78% occurring once. CDR1 SGHRS and CDR2 YFSETQ come from the germline V gene. Trimming shortened V by 1 base and J by 2 bases, and 13 bases separated the two germline ends. CDR3 size: 16 residues. The genes are TRBV5-1 and TRBJ2-4; D remains unclear. Sequenced material: peripheral blood. The source of this sequence is a woman older than 75 with active or convalescent COVID-19. This CDR3 reads CASSLQGAETKNIQYF. The CDR3, as DNA: TGCGCCAGCAGCTTGCAAGGTGCGGAGACCAAAAACATTCAGTACTTC.